The source of this T cell receptor (beta chain) is a study of T cells after yellow fever vaccination. This clonotype showed up just a few times. A process of 5'RACE template switching, which added a universal primer site and UMIs, was used to make TCR cDNA. TCRdb fed the 5' RACE reads into MiXCR, producing one record per CDR3 protein. This repertoire shows more than 75,000 distinct CDR3 sequences, around 9.8% found once; its top ten account for roughly 15%. Study-wide results and caveats: A faster peak, day 5 versus 15, was reached by the weaker secondary response.

The V gene lost 6 bases and the J gene lost 4 bases, with 12 bases spanning the gap. This CDR3 has 13 amino acids. Germline values: CDR1 WSHSY, CDR2 SAAADI. The sequencing used CD8+ T cells not binding an NS4B(214-222) dextramer, sorted from PBMCs, collected around 15 days after the first yellow fever vaccination. This TCR was recovered from a man between 18 and 29 years old who received the YFV17D yellow fever vaccine. This sequence joins TRBV10-2 and TRBJ2-5, with a tentative D call TRBD1 (6 bases). This chain's CDR3 is CASSWDNRETQYF. CDR3 DNA: TGCGCCAGCAGCTGGGACAATCGAGAGACCCAGTACTTC.